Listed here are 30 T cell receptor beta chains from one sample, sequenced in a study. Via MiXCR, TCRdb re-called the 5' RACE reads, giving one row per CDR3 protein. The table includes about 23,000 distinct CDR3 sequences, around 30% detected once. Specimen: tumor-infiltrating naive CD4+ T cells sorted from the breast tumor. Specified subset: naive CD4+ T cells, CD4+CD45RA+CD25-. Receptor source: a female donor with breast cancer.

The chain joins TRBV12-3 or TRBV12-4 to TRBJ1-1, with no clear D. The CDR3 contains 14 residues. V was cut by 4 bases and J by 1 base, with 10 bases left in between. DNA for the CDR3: TGTGCCAGCAGTTCCCCCACACAGAACACTGAAGCTTTCTTT. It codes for CASSSPTQNTEAFF.

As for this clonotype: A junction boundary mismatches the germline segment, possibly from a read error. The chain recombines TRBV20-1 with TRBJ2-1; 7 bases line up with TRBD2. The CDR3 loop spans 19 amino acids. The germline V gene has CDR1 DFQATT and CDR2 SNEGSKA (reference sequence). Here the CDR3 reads CGARDWSSGKASRRDEQFF. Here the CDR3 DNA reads TGCGGTGCTAGAGATTGGTCAAGCGGGAAGGCTTCGAGGAGGGATGAGCAGTTCTTC.

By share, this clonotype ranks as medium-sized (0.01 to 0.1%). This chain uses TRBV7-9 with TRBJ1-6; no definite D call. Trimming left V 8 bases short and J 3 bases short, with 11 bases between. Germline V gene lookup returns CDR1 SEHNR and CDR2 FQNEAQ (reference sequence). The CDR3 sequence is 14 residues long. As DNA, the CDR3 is TGTGCCAGCTCCAGGAGCAGCTATAATTCACCCCTCCACTTT. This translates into CASSRSSYNSPLHF.

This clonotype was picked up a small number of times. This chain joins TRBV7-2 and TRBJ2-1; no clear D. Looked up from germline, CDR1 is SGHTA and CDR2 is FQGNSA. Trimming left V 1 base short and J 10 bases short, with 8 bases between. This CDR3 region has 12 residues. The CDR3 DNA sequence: TGTGCCAGCAGCTTAGAAGCGAGGGAGCAGTTCTTC. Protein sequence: CASSLEAREQFF.

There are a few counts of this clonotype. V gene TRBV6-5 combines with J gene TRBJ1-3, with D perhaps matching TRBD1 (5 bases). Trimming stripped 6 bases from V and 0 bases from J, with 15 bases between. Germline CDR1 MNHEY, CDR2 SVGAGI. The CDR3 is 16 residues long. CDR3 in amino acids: CASSSGTAYSGNTIYF. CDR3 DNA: TGTGCCAGCAGCTCCGGGACCGCGTACTCTGGAAACACCATATATTTT.

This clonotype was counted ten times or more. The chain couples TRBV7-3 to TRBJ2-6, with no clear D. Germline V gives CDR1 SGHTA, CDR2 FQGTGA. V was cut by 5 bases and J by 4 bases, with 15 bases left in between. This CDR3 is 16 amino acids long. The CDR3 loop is CASSLRPSTGANVLTF. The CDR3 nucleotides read TGTGCCAGCAGCCTAAGGCCTTCAACCGGGGCCAACGTCCTGACTTTC.

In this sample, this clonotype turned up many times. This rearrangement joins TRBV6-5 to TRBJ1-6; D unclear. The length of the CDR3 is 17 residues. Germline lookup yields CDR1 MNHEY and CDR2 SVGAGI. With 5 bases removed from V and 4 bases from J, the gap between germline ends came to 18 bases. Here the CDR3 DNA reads TGTGCCAGCAGTCCACAAGGCTGGGCAGGATATAATTCACCCCTCCACTTT. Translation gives CASSPQGWAGYNSPLHF.

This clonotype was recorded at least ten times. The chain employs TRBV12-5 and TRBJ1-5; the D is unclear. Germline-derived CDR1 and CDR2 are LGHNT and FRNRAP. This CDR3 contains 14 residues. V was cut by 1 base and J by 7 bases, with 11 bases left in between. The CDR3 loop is CASGLGDLRQPQHF. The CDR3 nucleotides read TGTGCTAGTGGTTTGGGCGACCTGCGACAGCCCCAGCATTTT.

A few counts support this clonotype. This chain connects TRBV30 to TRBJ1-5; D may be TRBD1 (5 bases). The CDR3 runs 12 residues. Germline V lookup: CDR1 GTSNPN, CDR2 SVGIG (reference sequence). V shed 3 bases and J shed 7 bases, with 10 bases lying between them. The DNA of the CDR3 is TGTGCCTGGAGCGCAGGGAGCCAGCCCCAGCATTTT. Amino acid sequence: CAWSAGSQPQHF. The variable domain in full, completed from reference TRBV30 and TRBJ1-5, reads SQTIHQWPATLVQPVGSPLSLECTVEGTSNPNLYWYRQAAGRGLQLLFYSVGIGQISSEVPQNLSASRPQDRQFILSSKKLLLSDSGFYLCAWSAGSQPQHFGDGTRLSIL.

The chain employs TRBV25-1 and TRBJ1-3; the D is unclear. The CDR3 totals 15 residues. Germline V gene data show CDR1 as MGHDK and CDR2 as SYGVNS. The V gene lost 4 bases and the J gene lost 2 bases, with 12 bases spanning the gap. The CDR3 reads CASSVVRRTGNTIYF. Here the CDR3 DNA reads TGTGCCAGCAGTGTCGTAAGGAGGACTGGAAACACCATATATTTT. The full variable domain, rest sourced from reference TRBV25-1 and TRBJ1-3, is EADIYQTPRYLVIGTGKKITLECSQTMGHDKMYWYQQDPGMELHLIHYSYGVNSTEKGDLSSESTVSRIRTEHFPLTLESARPSHTSQYLCASSVVRRTGNTIYFGEGSWLTVV.

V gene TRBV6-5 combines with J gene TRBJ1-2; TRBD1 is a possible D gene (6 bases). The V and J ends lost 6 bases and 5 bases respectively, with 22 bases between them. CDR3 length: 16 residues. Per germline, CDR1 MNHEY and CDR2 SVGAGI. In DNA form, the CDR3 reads TGTGCCAGCAGAACGACAGGAGCCCATGGCAATTATGGCTACACCTTC. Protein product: CASRTTGAHGNYGYTF.

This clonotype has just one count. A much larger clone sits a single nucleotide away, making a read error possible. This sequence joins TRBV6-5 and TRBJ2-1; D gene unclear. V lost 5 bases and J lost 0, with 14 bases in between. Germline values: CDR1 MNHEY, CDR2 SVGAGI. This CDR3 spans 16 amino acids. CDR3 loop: CASSDTAMSSYNEQFF. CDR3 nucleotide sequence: TGTGCCAGCAGTGACACCGCTATGAGCTCCTACAATGAGCAGTTCTTC.

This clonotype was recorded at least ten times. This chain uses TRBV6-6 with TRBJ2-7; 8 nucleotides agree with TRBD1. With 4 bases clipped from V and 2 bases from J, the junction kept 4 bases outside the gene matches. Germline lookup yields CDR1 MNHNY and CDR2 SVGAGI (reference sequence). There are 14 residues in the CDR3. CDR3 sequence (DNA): TGTGCCAGCAGTTCCGGACAGGGTCCCTACGAGCAGTACTTC. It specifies CASSSGQGPYEQYF.

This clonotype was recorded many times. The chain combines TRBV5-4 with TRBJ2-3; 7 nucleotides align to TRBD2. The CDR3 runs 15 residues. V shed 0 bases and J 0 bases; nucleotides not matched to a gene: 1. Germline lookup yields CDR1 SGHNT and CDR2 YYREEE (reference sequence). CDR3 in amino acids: CASSLGSGSTDTQYF. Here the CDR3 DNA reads TGTGCCAGCAGCTTGGGTAGCGGGAGCACAGATACGCAGTATTTT.

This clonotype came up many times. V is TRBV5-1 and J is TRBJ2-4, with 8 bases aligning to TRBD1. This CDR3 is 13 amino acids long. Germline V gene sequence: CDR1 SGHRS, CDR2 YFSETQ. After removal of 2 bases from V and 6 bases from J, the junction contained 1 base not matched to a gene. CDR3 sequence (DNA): TGCGCCAGCAGCTTCGGACAGGGAAACATTCAGTACTTC. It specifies CASSFGQGNIQYF.

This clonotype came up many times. This CDR3 reads CASSPRLASYEQYF. The CDR3, as DNA: TGTGCCAGCTCACCACGTCTAGCTTCCTACGAGCAGTACTTC. This chain joins TRBV18 and TRBJ2-7; D is possibly TRBD2 (5 bases). The V and J ends lost 1 base and 1 base respectively, with 8 bases between them. The CDR3 extends over 14 amino acids. CDR1 and CDR2 from the germline V gene are KGHSH and LQKENI. Drawing the rest from reference TRBV18 and TRBJ2-7, the complete variable domain is NAGVMQNPRHLVRRRGQEARLRCSPMKGHSHVYWYRQLPEEGLKFMVYLQKENIIDESGMPKERFSAEFPKEGPSILRIQQVVRGDSAAYFCASSPRLASYEQYFGPGTRLTVT.

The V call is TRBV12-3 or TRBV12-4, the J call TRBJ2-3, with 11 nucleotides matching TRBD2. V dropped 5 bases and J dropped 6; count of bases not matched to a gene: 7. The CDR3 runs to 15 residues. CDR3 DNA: TGTGCCAGCAGTCTTTCACTAGCGGGAGTGGATACGCAGTATTTT. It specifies CASSLSLAGVDTQYF.

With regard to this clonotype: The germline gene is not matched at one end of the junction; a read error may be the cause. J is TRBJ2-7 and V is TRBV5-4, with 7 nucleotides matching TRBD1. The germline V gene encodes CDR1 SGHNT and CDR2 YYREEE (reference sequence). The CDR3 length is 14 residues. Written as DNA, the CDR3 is TGTGCCAGCAGCTTGGGGACAGGAGTCTACGGGCAGTACTTC. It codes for CASSLGTGVYGQYF.

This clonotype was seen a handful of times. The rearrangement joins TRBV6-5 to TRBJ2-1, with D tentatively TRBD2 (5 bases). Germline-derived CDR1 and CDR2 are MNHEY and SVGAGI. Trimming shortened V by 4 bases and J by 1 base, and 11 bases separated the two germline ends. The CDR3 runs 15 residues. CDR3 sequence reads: CASSFGGLSYNEQFF. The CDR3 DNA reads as TGTGCCAGCAGTTTCGGCGGGCTTTCCTACAATGAGCAGTTCTTC.

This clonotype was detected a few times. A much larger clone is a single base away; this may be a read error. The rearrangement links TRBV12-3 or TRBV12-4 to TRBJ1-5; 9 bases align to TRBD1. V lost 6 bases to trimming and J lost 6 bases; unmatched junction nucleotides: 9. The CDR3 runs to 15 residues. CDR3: CASRGQGGGSQPQHF. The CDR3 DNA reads TGTGCCAGCAGGGGACAGGGAGGGGGCAGTCAGCCCCAGCATTTT.

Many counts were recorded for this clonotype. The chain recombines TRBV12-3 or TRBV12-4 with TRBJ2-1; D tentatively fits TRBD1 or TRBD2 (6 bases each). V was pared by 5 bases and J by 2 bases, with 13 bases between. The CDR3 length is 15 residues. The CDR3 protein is CASSVTGRPYNEQFF. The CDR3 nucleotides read TGTGCCAGCAGTGTTACAGGGAGGCCCTACAATGAGCAGTTCTTC.

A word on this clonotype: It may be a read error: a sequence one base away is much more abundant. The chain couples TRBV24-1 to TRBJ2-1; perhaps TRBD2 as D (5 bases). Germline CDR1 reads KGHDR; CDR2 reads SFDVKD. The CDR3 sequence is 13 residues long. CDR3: CATSGADYNEQSF. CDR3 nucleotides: TGTGCCACCAGTGGGGCAGACTACAATGAGCAGTCCTTC.

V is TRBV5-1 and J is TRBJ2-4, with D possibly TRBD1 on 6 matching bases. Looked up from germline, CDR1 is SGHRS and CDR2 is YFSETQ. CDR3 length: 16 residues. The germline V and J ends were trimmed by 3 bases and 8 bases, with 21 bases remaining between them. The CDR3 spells CASSSRPDSPKDIQYF. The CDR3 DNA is TGCGCCAGCAGCTCTAGGCCGGACAGTCCTAAAGACATTCAGTACTTC. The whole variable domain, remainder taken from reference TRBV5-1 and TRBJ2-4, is KAGVTQTPRYLIKTRGQQVTLSCSPISGHRSVSWYQQTPGQGLQFLFEYFSETQRNKGNFPGRFSGRQFSNSRSEMNVSTLELGDSALYLCASSSRPDSPKDIQYFGAGTRLSVL.

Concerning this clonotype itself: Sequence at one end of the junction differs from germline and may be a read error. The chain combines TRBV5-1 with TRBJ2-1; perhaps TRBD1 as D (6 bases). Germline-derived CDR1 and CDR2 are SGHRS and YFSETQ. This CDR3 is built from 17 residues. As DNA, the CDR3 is TGCGCCAGCAACGCCGCGTTGGGGGCGGACGACTACAATGAACAGTTCTTC. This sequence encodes CASNAALGADDYNEQFF.

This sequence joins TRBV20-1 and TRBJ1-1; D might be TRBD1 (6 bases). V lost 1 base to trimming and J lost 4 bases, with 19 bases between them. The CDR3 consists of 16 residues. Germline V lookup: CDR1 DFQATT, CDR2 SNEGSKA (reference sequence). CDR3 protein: CSARGTGIGGGTEAFF. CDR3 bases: TGCAGTGCTAGAGGTACAGGGATCGGGGGTGGCACTGAAGCTTTCTTT.

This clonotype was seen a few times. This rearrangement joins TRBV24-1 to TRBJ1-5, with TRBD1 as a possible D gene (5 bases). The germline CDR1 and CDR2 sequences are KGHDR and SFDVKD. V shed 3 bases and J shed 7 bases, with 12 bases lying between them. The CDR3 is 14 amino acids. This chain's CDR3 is CATSDRGRDQPQHF. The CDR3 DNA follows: TGTGCCACCAGTGATCGGGGACGGGACCAGCCCCAGCATTTT.

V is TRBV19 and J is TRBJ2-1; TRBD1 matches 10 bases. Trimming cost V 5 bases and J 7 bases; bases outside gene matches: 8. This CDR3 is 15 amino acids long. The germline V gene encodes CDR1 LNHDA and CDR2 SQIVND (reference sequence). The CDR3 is CASSGRDRGGNEQFF. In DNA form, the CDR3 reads TGTGCCAGTAGTGGCCGGGACAGGGGAGGAAATGAGCAGTTCTTC.

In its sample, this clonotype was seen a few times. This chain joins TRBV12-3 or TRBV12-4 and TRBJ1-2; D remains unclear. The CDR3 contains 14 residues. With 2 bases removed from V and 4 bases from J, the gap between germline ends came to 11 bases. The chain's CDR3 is CASSLNRVGYGYTF. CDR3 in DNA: TGTGCCAGCAGTTTAAATAGGGTGGGCTATGGCTACACCTTC.

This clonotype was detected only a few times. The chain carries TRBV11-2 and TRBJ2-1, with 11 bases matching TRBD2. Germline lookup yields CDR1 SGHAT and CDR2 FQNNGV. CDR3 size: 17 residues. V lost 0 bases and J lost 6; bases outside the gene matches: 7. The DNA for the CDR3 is TGTGCCAGCAGCTTAGAATCACTAGCGGGAGTTACCAATGAGCAGTTCTTC. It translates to CASSLESLAGVTNEQFF.

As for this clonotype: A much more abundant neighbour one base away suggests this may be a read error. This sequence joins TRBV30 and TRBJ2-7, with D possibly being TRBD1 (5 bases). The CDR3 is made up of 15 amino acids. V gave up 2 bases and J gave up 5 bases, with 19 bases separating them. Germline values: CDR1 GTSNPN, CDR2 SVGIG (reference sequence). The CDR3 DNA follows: TGTGCCTGGAGTCTTTTTGGGGCAGGAGCCCACGAGCAGTACTTC. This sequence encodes CAWSLFGAGAHEQYF. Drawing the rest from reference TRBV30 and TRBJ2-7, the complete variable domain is SQTIHQWPATLVQPVGSPLSLECTVEGTSNPNLYWYRQAAGRGLQLLFYSVGIGQISSEVPQNLSASRPQDRQFILSSKKLLLSDSGFYLCAWSLFGAGAHEQYFGPGTRLTVT.